The 30 T cell receptor beta chains listed next were all sequenced from one sample in a study of high-grade serous ovarian cancer treatment subgroups. TCRdb's table, derived via immunoSEQ multiplex PCR, lists solely in-frame clones and lacks some. This table has some 10,000 clones, about 70% appearing once. Tumor samples were obtained before definitive surgery or chemotherapy. The specimen sequenced was tumor tissue. All receptors derive from a human donor with high-grade serous ovarian cancer.

This chain links TRBV10-3 with TRBJ2-3, with a weak D call TRBD2 (6 bases). V shed 0 bases and J shed 2 bases, with 36 bases lying between them. Germline CDR1 ENHRY, CDR2 SYGVKD. The CDR3 spans 24 residues. CDR3 nucleotides: TGTGCCATCAGTGAGTCGGACCTTCTGGAGGGACCAAGTTGGACCCAACCGCTCACAGATACGCAGTATTTT. It encodes CAISESDLLEGPSWTQPLTDTQYF.

This clone was observed a few times. The chain joins TRBV27 to TRBJ2-7, with D perhaps matching TRBD1 or TRBD2 (5 bases each). Germline loops: CDR1 MNHEY, CDR2 SMNVEV (reference sequence). The CDR3 extends over 14 amino acids. V lost 5 bases to trimming and J lost 0 bases, with 11 bases between them. The CDR3 here is CASSPRDGSYEQYF. CDR3 nucleotide sequence: TGTGCCAGCAGTCCCCGGGACGGCTCCTACGAGCAGTACTTC.

This chain uses TRBV27 with TRBJ2-5, with D perhaps TRBD2 (5 bases). Germline CDR1 is MNHEY and CDR2 is SMNVEV (reference sequence). The V end was cut by 4 bases, the J end by 4 bases, with 13 bases between. CDR3 size: 14 residues. CDR3 protein: CASSSSLGRETQYF. Here the CDR3 DNA reads TGTGCCAGCAGTTCCAGCCTTGGGAGAGAGACCCAGTACTTC.

This clone was counted a single time. The CDR3 region has the DNA TGTGCCAGCAGCTTACCATGGGGGATTCCATTGTACTTC. This encodes CASSLPWGIPLYF. The rearrangement links TRBV11-2 to TRBJ2-4; either TRBD1 or TRBD2 may supply D (5 bases each). Trimming pared 2 bases from V and 15 bases from J, leaving 17 bases between. Germline V gene sequence: CDR1 SGHAT, CDR2 FQNNGV. The CDR3 has 13 residues.

The rearrangement joins TRBV18 to TRBJ2-2; unclear D gene. Germline loops: CDR1 KGHSH, CDR2 LQKENI. Trimming shortened V by 0 bases and J by 2 bases, and 7 bases separated the two germline ends. The CDR3 loop spans 15 amino acids. CDR3 DNA sequence: TGTGCCAGCTCACCACCTAACGTAAACACCGGGGAGCTGTTTTTT. Its translation is CASSPPNVNTGELFF.

This chain links TRBV9 with TRBJ2-7; D ambiguous. Germline CDR1 SGDLS, CDR2 YYNGEE. V dropped 0 bases and J dropped 2 bases, with 12 bases sitting between them. The CDR3 consists of 15 residues. CDR3 nucleotide sequence: TGTGCCAGCAGCGTAGCTCCCGGAGAGGCCTACGAGCAGTACTTC. Translation: CASSVAPGEAYEQYF.

The rearrangement uses TRBV6-4 and TRBJ2-6; D unresolved. In germline, CDR1 is MRHNA, CDR2 SNTAGT. The CDR3 is 16 amino acids. V gave up 2 bases and J gave up 0 bases, with 8 bases separating them. CDR3 sequence: CASSDGVDSGANVLTF. The CDR3 DNA reads TGTGCCAGCAGTGACGGGGTAGACTCTGGGGCCAACGTCCTGACTTTC.

The J gene is TRBJ2-2, the V gene TRBV7-6; D perhaps matches TRBD2 (5 bases). V lost 5 bases and J 6 bases, leaving 10 bases between the germline ends. CDR3 size: 13 residues. The germline gives CDR1 SGHVS, CDR2 FNYEAQ. This chain's CDR3 is CASSPDGAGELFF. DNA for the CDR3: TGTGCCAGCAGCCCCGACGGGGCCGGGGAGCTGTTTTTT. The entire variable domain, with the rest obtained from reference TRBV7-6 and TRBJ2-2, is as follows: GAGVSQSPRYKVTKRGQDVALRCDPISGHVSLYWYRQALGQGPEFLTYFNYEAQQDKSGLPNDRFSAERPEGSISTLTIQRTEQRDSAMYRCASSPDGAGELFFGEGSRLTVL.

This clone occurred a few times. This rearrangement joins TRBV19 to TRBJ1-2; no reliable D call. This CDR3 spans 16 amino acids. Germline assignment: CDR1 LNHDA and CDR2 SQIVND (reference sequence). Trimming shortened V by 3 bases and J by 3 bases, and 17 bases separated the two germline ends. This CDR3 reads CASSMALAYGDYGYTF. For the CDR3, the DNA is TGTGCCAGTAGTATGGCCCTGGCGTACGGAGACTATGGCTACACCTTC.

This sequence joins TRBV5-1 and TRBJ2-5; D remains ambiguous. CDR1 SGHRS and CDR2 YFSETQ come from the germline V gene. The CDR3 sequence is 13 residues long. V was trimmed by 2 bases and J by 1 base, leaving 6 bases between them. The CDR3 DNA reads TGCGCCAGCAGCTTCTCCCCCCAAGAGACCCAGTACTTC. This encodes CASSFSPQETQYF.

Only a few counts were recorded for this clone. V is TRBV9 and J is TRBJ1-1; D is ambiguous. Germline CDR1 and CDR2: SGDLS and YYNGEE. CDR3 length: 14 amino acids. Trimming pared 3 bases from V and 1 base from J, leaving 10 bases between. The DNA for the CDR3 is TGTGCCAGCAGCGGGACGGGAAGGAACACTGAAGCTTTCTTT. This translates into CASSGTGRNTEAFF.

The rearrangement joins TRBV7-2 to TRBJ2-7; 7 positions match TRBD2. Germline CDR1 reads SGHTA; CDR2 reads FQGNSA. The CDR3 covers 15 residues. V dropped 3 bases and J dropped 5; count of bases not matched to a gene: 10. The CDR3 DNA reads as TGTGCCAGCAGCTTGCTTGGGGTAGCGGGCGACGAGCAGTACTTC. This translates into CASSLLGVAGDEQYF.

The gene calls are TRBV13 and TRBJ2-3; D ambiguous. The CDR3 is 16 amino acids. Trimming took 6 bases from V and 14 from J, leaving 30 bases between them. CDR1 and CDR2 from the germline V gene are PRHDT and FYEKMQ (reference sequence). DNA for the CDR3: TGTGCCAGCAGTCCAGCTGGTCTAGAGCGTGTATCGCAATTGTATTTT. This gives the protein CASSPAGLERVSQLYF.

The chain uses TRBV7-2 and TRBJ2-2; the match to TRBD2 covers 7 bases. Germline assignment: CDR1 SGHTA and CDR2 FQGNSA. This CDR3 has 14 residues. Losses at the gene ends were 5 bases for V and 5 bases for J; bases not matched to a gene: 5. This chain's CDR3 is CASSRGTTTGELFF. CDR3 sequence (DNA): TGTGCCAGCAGCCGAGGGACTACAACCGGGGAGCTGTTTTTT.

The chain combines TRBV6-5 with TRBJ1-5, with a weak D call TRBD1 (5 bases). The CDR3 totals 14 residues. Trimming stripped 6 bases from V and 4 bases from J, with 13 bases between. Germline V CDR1 and CDR2: MNHEY, SVGAGI. In DNA form, the CDR3 reads TGTGCCAGCAGAACAGGCGGCTCAAATCAGCCCCAGCATTTT. Protein product: CASRTGGSNQPQHF.

This clone was found a few times. In DNA, the CDR3 is TGTGCCAGCAGCTTGGCGGGCGAGACAGGCTATCAGCCCCAGCATTTT. Amino acids: CASSLAGETGYQPQHF. The rearrangement joins TRBV7-2 to TRBJ1-5; a possible D gene is TRBD1 (6 bases). Germline V gene data show CDR1 as SGHTA and CDR2 as FQGNSA. The CDR3 consists of 16 residues. Trimming stripped 3 bases from V and 5 bases from J, with 17 bases between.

The V call is TRBV19, the J call TRBJ2-4, with 9 bases lining up with TRBD1. The ends lost 6 bases at V and 6 bases at J; junction bases unmatched: 6. This CDR3 is built from 14 residues. In germline, CDR1 is LNHDA, CDR2 SQIVND (reference sequence). CDR3 in DNA: TGTGCCAGTAGCCTACAGGGGGCTATAAACATTCAGTACTTC. This codes for CASSLQGAINIQYF.

J is TRBJ2-7 and V is TRBV7-2; 9 bases match TRBD2. The germline V gene encodes CDR1 SGHTA and CDR2 FQGNSA. The CDR3 loop spans 15 amino acids. V dropped 3 bases and J dropped 5; count of bases not matched to a gene: 8. This CDR3 is CASSFFSGRRNEQYF. In DNA, the CDR3 is TGTGCCAGCAGCTTCTTTAGCGGGAGAAGAAACGAGCAGTACTTC.

The V gene is TRBV20-1, the J gene TRBJ2-7; D is ambiguous. V lost 3 bases and J lost 3, with 6 bases in between. The CDR3 covers 11 residues. Germline CDR1 is DFQATT and CDR2 is SNEGSKA (reference sequence). The CDR3 region has the DNA TGCAGTGCTAGTTGGAACTACGAGCAGTACTTC. This sequence encodes CSASWNYEQYF.

This clone turned up a few times. The V and J genes are TRBV7-3 and TRBJ2-3; D might be TRBD2 (6 bases). The germline CDR1 and CDR2 sequences are SGHTA and FQGTGA. The ends were cut back, 5 bases at V and 6 bases at J, with 9 bases in the middle. CDR3 length: 12 residues. CDR3 protein: CASSPGGDTQYF. DNA of the CDR3: TGTGCCAGCAGCCCTGGGGGGGATACGCAGTATTTT.

The gene calls are TRBV7-6 and TRBJ2-7; TRBD1 is a possible D gene (5 bases). V gave up 0 bases and J gave up 2 bases, with 14 bases separating them. The germline gives CDR1 SGHVS, CDR2 FNYEAQ. The CDR3 is 16 amino acids. Here the CDR3 reads CASSLAAGQETYEQYF. CDR3 DNA: TGTGCCAGCAGCTTAGCGGCAGGACAAGAAACCTACGAGCAGTACTTC.

The chain recombines TRBV4-3 with TRBJ2-1; the D is unclear. The CDR3 length is 17 residues. Looked up from germline, CDR1 is LGHNA and CDR2 is YSLEER. Trimming cost V 1 base and J 0 bases, with 13 bases left between them. The CDR3 nucleotides read TGCGCCAGCAGCCAAGTGACACACCCGAGCTCCTACAATGAGCAGTTCTTC. Translation: CASSQVTHPSSYNEQFF.

The V gene is TRBV28, the J gene TRBJ1-1; no firm D call. Germline CDR1 is MDHEN and CDR2 is SYDVKM. V was trimmed by 6 bases and J by 2 bases, leaving 16 bases between them. The CDR3 has 15 residues. The CDR3 sequence: CASRERGWGNTEAFF. For the CDR3, the DNA is TGTGCCAGCAGAGAACGTGGTTGGGGAAACACTGAAGCTTTCTTT.

CDR3 DNA: TGTGCCAGCAGCCGTAGCCCAACGGGGAACACTGAAGCTTTCTTT. It codes for CASSRSPTGNTEAFF. V and J are TRBV6-5 and TRBJ1-1; no firm D call. V lost 6 bases, J lost 1 base, and 15 bases lay in between. The CDR3 sequence is 15 residues long. Germline values: CDR1 MNHEY, CDR2 SVGAGI.

The chain is built from TRBV4-1 and TRBJ2-1, with D possibly being TRBD2 (5 bases). V was trimmed by 3 bases and J by 9 bases, leaving 9 bases between them. Germline CDR1 MGHRA, CDR2 YSYEKL. The CDR3 loop spans 12 amino acids. The CDR3 DNA sequence: TGCGCCAGCAGCCAGCCTAGCTTTGAGCAGTTCTTC. This encodes CASSQPSFEQFF.

The chain has TRBV15 and TRBJ2-3, with 12 positions matching TRBD2. This CDR3 has 16 amino acids. Germline V gives CDR1 LNHNV, CDR2 YYDKDF (reference sequence). V shed 1 base and J 2 bases; nucleotides not matched to a gene: 1. CDR3 region: CATSRGTSGNTDTQYF. DNA for the CDR3: TGTGCCACCAGCAGAGGGACTAGCGGGAACACAGATACGCAGTATTTT.

The CDR3 reads CASSLGLAGNNEQFF. For the CDR3, the DNA is TGTGCCAGCAGTTTGGGACTAGCGGGTAACAATGAGCAGTTCTTC. V usage is TRBV6-5 and J usage is TRBJ2-1, with 12 bases that match TRBD2. The germline gives CDR1 MNHEY, CDR2 SVGAGI. Trimming at V came to 4 bases and at J to 5 bases, leaving 3 bases not matched to a gene. The CDR3 contains 15 residues.

In its sample, this clone was seen a few times. The chain joins TRBV6-5 to TRBJ2-4, with TRBD2 matching over 7 bases. Germline values: CDR1 MNHEY, CDR2 SVGAGI. Trimming took 5 bases from V and 7 from J; bases not matched to a gene: 11. The CDR3 is 15 amino acids. The CDR3 DNA reads TGTGCCAGCAGTACCCGGGGAGGGGCGGGGAACATTCAGTACTTC. Its translation: CASSTRGGAGNIQYF.

The V and J genes are TRBV4-3 and TRBJ1-6, with D perhaps matching TRBD1 (6 bases). Germline V lookup: CDR1 LGHNA, CDR2 YSLEER. The CDR3 totals 18 residues. V was cut by 4 bases and J by 9 bases, with 25 bases left in between. This CDR3 is CASSLMGPHQGLGSPLHF. The CDR3 nucleotides read TGCGCCAGCAGCCTCATGGGACCACATCAGGGGCTTGGTTCACCCCTCCACTTT.

The chain is built from TRBV5-4 and TRBJ1-4; D may be TRBD1 (6 bases). The germline CDR1 and CDR2 sequences are SGHNT and YYREEE (reference sequence). Trimming pared 4 bases from V and 0 bases from J, leaving 13 bases between. The CDR3 is made up of 16 amino acids. The CDR3: CASSKDRYATNEKLFF. As DNA, the CDR3 is TGTGCCAGCAGCAAGGACAGATATGCAACTAATGAAAAACTGTTTTTT.